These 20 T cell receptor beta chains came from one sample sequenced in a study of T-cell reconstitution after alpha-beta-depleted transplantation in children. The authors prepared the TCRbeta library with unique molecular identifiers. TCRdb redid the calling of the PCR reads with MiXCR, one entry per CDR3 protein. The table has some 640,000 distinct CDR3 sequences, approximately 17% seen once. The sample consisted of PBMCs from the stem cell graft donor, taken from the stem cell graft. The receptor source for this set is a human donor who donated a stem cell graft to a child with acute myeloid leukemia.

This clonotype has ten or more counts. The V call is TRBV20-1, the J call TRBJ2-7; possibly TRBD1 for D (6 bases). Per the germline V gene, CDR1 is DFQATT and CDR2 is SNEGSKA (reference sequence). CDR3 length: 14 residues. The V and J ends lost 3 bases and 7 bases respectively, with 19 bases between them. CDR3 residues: CSARDPRGLREQYV. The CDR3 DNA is TGCAGTGCTAGGGACCCTAGGGGGTTGAGGGAGCAGTACGTC.

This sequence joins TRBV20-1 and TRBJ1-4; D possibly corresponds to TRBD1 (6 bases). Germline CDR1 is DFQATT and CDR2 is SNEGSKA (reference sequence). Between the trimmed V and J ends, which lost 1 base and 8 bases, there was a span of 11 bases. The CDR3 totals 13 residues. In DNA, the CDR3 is TGCAGTGCTAGAGCGGCAAGGGGGGAAAAACTGTTTTTT. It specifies CSARAARGEKLFF.

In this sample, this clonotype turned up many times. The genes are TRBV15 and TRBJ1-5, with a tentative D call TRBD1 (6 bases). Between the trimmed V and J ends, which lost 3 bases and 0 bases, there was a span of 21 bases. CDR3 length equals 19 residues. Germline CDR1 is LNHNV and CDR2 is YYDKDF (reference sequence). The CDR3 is CATSRLHGGGSYSNQPQHF. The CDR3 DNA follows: TGTGCCACCAGCAGGTTACACGGAGGGGGTTCTTATAGCAATCAGCCCCAGCATTTT.

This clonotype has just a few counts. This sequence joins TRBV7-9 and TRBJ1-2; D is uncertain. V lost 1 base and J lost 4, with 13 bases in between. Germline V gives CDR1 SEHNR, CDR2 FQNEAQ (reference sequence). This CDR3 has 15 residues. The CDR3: CASSLGDKMSYGYTF. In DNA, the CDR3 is TGTGCCAGCAGCTTAGGAGACAAAATGTCCTATGGCTACACCTTC.

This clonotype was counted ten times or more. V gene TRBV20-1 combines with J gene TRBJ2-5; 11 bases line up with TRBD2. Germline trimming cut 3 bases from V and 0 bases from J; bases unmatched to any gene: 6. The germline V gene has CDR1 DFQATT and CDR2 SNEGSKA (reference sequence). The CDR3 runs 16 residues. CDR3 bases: TGCAGTGCTAGGGCCAGACTAGCGGGGAACCAAGAGACCCAGTACTTC. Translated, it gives CSARARLAGNQETQYF.

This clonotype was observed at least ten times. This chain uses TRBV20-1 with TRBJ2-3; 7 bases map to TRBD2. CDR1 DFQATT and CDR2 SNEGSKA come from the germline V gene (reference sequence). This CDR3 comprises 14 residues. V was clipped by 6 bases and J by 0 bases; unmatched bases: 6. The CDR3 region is CSANPGLSTDTQYF. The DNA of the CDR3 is TGCAGTGCAAACCCGGGACTAAGCACAGATACGCAGTATTTT.

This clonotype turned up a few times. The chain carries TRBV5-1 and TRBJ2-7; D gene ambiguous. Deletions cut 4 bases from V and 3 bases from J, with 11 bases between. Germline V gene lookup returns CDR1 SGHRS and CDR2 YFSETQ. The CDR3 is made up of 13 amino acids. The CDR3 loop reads CASSPPSGYEQYF. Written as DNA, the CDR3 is TGCGCCAGCAGCCCTCCTTCAGGCTACGAGCAGTACTTC.

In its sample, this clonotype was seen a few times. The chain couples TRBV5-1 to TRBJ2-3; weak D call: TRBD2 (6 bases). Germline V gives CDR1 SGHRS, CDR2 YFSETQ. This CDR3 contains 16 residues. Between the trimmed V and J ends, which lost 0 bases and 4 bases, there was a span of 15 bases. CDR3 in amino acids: CASSLEEGGESDTQYF. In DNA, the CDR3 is TGCGCCAGCAGCTTGGAGGAGGGCGGGGAGTCAGATACGCAGTATTTT.

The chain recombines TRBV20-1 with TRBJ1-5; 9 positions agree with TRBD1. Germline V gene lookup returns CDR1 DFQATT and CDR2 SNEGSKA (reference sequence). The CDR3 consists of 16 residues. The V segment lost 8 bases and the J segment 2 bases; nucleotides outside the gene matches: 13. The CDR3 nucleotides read TGCAGTTCTAACCACCGGACAGGGGATCGCAATCAGCCCCAGCATTTT. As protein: CSSNHRTGDRNQPQHF.

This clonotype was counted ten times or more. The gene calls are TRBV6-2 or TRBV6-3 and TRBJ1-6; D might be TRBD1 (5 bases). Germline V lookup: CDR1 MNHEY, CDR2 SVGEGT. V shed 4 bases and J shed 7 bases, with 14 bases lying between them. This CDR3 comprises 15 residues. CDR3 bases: TGTGCCAGCAGTTTCGTTACCAGGGACAATTCACCCCTCCACTTT. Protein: CASSFVTRDNSPLHF.

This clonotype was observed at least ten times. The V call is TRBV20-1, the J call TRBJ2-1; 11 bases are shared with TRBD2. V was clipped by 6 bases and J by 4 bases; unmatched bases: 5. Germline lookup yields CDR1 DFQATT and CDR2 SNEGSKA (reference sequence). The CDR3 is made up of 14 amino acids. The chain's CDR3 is CSAPTSGGYNEQFF. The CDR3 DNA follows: TGCAGTGCACCTACTAGCGGGGGATACAATGAGCAGTTCTTC.

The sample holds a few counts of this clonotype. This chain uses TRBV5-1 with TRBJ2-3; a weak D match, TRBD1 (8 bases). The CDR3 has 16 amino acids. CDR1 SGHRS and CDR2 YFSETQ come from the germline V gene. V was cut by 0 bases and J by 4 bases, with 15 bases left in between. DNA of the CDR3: TGCGCCAGCAGCTTGGCCGCACAGGGGGGGTCAGATACGCAGTATTTT. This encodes CASSLAAQGGSDTQYF.

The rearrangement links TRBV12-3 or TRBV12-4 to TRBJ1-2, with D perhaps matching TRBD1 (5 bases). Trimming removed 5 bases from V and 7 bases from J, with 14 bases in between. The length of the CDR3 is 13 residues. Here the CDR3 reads CASSIRQILGYTF. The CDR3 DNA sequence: TGTGCCAGCAGTATAAGACAGATTCTTGGCTACACCTTC.

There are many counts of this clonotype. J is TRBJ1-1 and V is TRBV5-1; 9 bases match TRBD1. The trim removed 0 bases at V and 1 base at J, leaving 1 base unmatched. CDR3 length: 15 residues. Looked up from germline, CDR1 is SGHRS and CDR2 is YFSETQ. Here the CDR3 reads CASSLAGQGNTEAFF. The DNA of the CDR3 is TGCGCCAGCAGCTTGGCGGGACAGGGGAACACTGAAGCTTTCTTT.

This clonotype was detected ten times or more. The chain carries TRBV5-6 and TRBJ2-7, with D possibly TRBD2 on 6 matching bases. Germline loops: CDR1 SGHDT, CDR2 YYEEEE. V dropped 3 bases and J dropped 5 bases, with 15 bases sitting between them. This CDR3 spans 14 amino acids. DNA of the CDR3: TGTGCCAGCAGCTACTGGGCGGGGAGCGACGAGCAGTACTTC. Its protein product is CASSYWAGSDEQYF. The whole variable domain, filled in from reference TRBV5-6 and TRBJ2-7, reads DAGVTQSPTHLIKTRGQQVTLRCSPKSGHDTVSWYQQALGQGPQFIFQYYEEEERQRGNFPDRFSGHQFPNYSSELNVNALLLGDSALYLCASSYWAGSDEQYFGPGTRLTVT.

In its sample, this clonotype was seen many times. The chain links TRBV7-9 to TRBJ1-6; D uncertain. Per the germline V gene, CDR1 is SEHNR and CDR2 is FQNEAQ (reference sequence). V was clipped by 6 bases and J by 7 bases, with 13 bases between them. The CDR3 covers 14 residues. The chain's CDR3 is CASRWEGINSPLHF. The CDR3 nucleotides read TGTGCCAGCAGGTGGGAGGGCATCAATTCACCCCTCCACTTT.

The CDR3 DNA reads as TGTGCCAGCCGTCAACCGGGACAGCCGAACTATGGCTACACCTTC. The encoded protein is CASRQPGQPNYGYTF. The V call is TRBV27, the J call TRBJ1-2, with 7 bases aligning to TRBD1. V gave up 8 bases and J gave up 2 bases; unmatched junction bases: 11. This CDR3 is built from 15 residues. Germline CDR1 reads MNHEY; CDR2 reads SMNVEV (reference sequence).

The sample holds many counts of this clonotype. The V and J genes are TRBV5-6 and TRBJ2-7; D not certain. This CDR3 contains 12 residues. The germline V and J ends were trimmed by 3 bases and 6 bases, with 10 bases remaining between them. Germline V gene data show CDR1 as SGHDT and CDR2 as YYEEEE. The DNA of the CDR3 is TGTGCCAGCAGCTCCCGATTGGCCGAGCAGTACGTC. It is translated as CASSSRLAEQYV.

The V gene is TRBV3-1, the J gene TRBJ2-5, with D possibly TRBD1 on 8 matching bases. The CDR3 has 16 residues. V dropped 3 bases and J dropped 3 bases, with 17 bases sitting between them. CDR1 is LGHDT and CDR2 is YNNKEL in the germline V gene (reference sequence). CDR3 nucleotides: TGTGCCAGCAGCCAGAGCCACACAGGGGGGGAAGAGACCCAGTACTTC. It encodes CASSQSHTGGEETQYF.

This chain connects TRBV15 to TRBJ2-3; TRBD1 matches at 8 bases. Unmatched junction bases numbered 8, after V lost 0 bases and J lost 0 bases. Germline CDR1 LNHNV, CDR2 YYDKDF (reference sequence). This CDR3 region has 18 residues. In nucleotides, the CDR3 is TGTGCCACCAGCAGAGATGATTTGGACAGGGCTAGCACAGATACGCAGTATTTT. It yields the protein CATSRDDLDRASTDTQYF. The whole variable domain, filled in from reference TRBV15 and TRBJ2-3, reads DAMVIQNPRYQVTQFGKPVTLSCSQTLNHNVMYWYQQKSSQAPKLLFHYYDKDFNNEADTPDNFQSRRPNTSFCFLDIRSPGLGDTAMYLCATSRDDLDRASTDTQYFGPGTRLTVL.